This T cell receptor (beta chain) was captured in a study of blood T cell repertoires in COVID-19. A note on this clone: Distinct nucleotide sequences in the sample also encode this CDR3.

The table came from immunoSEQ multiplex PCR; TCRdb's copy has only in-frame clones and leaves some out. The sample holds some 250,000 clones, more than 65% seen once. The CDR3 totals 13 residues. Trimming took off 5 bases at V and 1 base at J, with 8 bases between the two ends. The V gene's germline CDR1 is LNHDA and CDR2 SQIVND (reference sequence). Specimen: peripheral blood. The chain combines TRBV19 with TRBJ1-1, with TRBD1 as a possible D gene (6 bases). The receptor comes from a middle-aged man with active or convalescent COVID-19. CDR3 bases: TGTGCCAGTAGTTTGACAGGGAACACTGAAGCTTTCTTT. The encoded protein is CASSLTGNTEAFF.